One and the same sample provided the 32 T cell receptor beta chains below, sequenced in a study of patients and donors after allogeneic stem cell transplantation. TCRdb re-analysed the RT-PCR reads in MiXCR, keeping a single row per CDR3 protein. The data contain 900,000 to 1,000,000 distinct CDR3 sequences, roughly 18% of them singletons. The sample was blood, either unsorted or a sorted T cell fraction (not recorded which). Every receptor here comes from a human donor who was either an allogeneic HSCT recipient or a stem cell or donor lymphocyte infusion donor (not recorded which). It is not recorded whose cells these are; they may come from a transplant donor.

This rearrangement joins TRBV12-3 or TRBV12-4 to TRBJ2-3; D call uncertain. Trimming pared 8 bases from V and 1 base from J, leaving 13 bases between. CDR3 length equals 14 residues. CDR3 sequence: CASGLDWGTDTQYF. CDR3 sequence (DNA): TGTGCCAGCGGCCTAGATTGGGGCACAGATACGCAGTATTTT.

The CDR3 DNA sequence: TGTGCCAGCAGCCTTCTACAGGGGCTGGGGGATTCACCCCTCCACTTT. As protein: CASSLLQGLGDSPLHF. V gene TRBV5-6 combines with J gene TRBJ1-6; 7 positions agree with TRBD1. Germline CDR1 and CDR2: SGHDT and YYEEEE. V lost 4 bases and J lost 8; bases outside the gene matches: 12. The CDR3 extends over 16 amino acids.

This clonotype is a singleton in its sample. This sequence joins TRBV7-3 and TRBJ2-2, with 8 bases aligning to TRBD1. The CDR3 is made up of 15 amino acids. The germline gives CDR1 SGHTA, CDR2 FQGTGA. Trimming removed 5 bases from V and 7 bases from J; junction bases left unmatched: 9. The CDR3 reads CASSRTQGVVGELFF. The DNA for the CDR3 is TGTGCCAGCAGCAGAACACAGGGGGTGGTCGGGGAGCTGTTTTTT.

This clonotype has just a few counts. The chain couples TRBV10-3 to TRBJ1-1; no clear D gene. The V and J ends lost 2 bases and 4 bases respectively, with 8 bases between them. The CDR3 has 13 amino acids. CDR1 ENHRY and CDR2 SYGVKD come from the germline V gene. This CDR3 is CAISEAVATEAFF. The CDR3 DNA reads as TGTGCCATCAGTGAGGCCGTGGCCACTGAAGCTTTCTTT.

The J gene is TRBJ2-5, the V gene TRBV24-1; 7 bases are a match to TRBD1. The length of the CDR3 is 15 residues. V shed 3 bases and J 1 base; nucleotides not matched to a gene: 4. Per germline, CDR1 KGHDR and CDR2 SFDVKD. The CDR3 reads CATSDPGTAQETQYF. The CDR3 DNA follows: TGTGCCACCAGTGATCCCGGGACAGCCCAAGAGACCCAGTACTTC.

The chain has TRBV27 and TRBJ1-6; tentative D call: TRBD1 (5 bases). Germline V gene lookup returns CDR1 MNHEY and CDR2 SMNVEV (reference sequence). This CDR3 spans 15 amino acids. Trimming cost V 3 bases and J 2 bases, with 8 bases left between them. In DNA form, the CDR3 reads TGTGCCAGCAGTTTTGGGGGGGCCTATAATTCACCCCTCCACTTT. Protein product: CASSFGGAYNSPLHF.

This clonotype has only a few counts. The chain is built from TRBV3-1 and TRBJ2-5; TRBD2 matches 11 bases. The CDR3 is 16 residues long. The junction had 9 bases not matched to a gene; V was cut back by 4 bases and J by 5 bases. Looked up from germline, CDR1 is LGHDT and CDR2 is YNNKEL (reference sequence). CDR3 coding DNA: TGTGCCAGCAGCCCCCTTAGCGGGGGGGCCGGCGAGACCCAGTACTTC. It codes for CASSPLSGGAGETQYF.

The V and J genes are TRBV20-1 and TRBJ2-3; 7 bases line up with TRBD2. Losses at the gene ends were 6 bases for V and 6 bases for J; bases not matched to a gene: 15. From germline, CDR1 is DFQATT and CDR2 SNEGSKA (reference sequence). The CDR3 contains 15 residues. This CDR3 reads CSAAPGRLGGDTQYF. The CDR3 DNA reads as TGCAGTGCAGCCCCGGGAAGGCTCGGGGGGGATACGCAGTATTTT.

This clonotype was counted a few times. The chain uses TRBV10-3 and TRBJ2-3; tentatively, D is TRBD2 (6 bases). Trimming removed 8 bases from V and 4 bases from J, with 16 bases in between. The germline CDR1 and CDR2 sequences are ENHRY and SYGVKD. This CDR3 contains 14 residues. CDR3 coding DNA: TGTGCCATCCAAAAATTGGGAGGCGCAGATACGCAGTATTTT. Protein: CAIQKLGGADTQYF.

V usage is TRBV27 and J usage is TRBJ2-3, with 11 positions matching TRBD2. Germline CDR1 and CDR2: MNHEY and SMNVEV (reference sequence). Trimming cost V 5 bases and J 10 bases; bases outside gene matches: 14. This CDR3 is built from 16 residues. DNA for the CDR3: TGTGCCAGCAGTACGTTAGCGGGAGGGGCCTCCTCGGCGCAGTATTTT. It specifies CASSTLAGGASSAQYF.

This clonotype was picked up a small number of times. The chain recombines TRBV12-3 or TRBV12-4 with TRBJ1-2, with D perhaps matching TRBD1 (5 bases). The V gene lost 3 bases and the J gene lost 10 bases, with 12 bases spanning the gap. CDR3 length equals 12 residues. CDR3 coding DNA: TGTGCCAGCAGTTTGGGGGGGGAGCTCTACACCTTC. Residues: CASSLGGELYTF.

The rearrangement joins TRBV7-9 to TRBJ2-1; 13 bases are a match to TRBD2. There are 16 residues in the CDR3. Germline values: CDR1 SEHNR, CDR2 FQNEAQ (reference sequence). The J segment lost 9 bases and the V segment lost 8 bases, leaving 13 bases of the junction unmatched. The CDR3 nucleotides are TGTGCCAGCGACGCCTCACTAGCGGGAGGGCTGGCTGAGCAGTTCTTC. Its protein product is CASDASLAGGLAEQFF. Drawing the rest from reference TRBV7-9 and TRBJ2-1, the complete variable domain is DTGVSQNPRHKITKRGQNVTFRCDPISEHNRLYWYRQTLGQGPEFLTYFQNEAQLEKSRLLSDRFSAERPKGSFSTLEIQRTEQGDSAMYLCASDASLAGGLAEQFFGPGTRLTVL.

The chain joins TRBV6-1 to TRBJ1-1; maybe TRBD1 (6 bases). Between the trimmed V and J ends, which lost 6 bases and 2 bases, there was a span of 19 bases. Germline CDR1 MNHNS, CDR2 SASEGT. This CDR3 is built from 16 residues. As DNA, the CDR3 is TGTGCCAGCAGCCCATCTGGGACACTAACAAACACTGAAGCTTTCTTT. Encoded protein: CASSPSGTLTNTEAFF.

The chain uses TRBV6-1 and TRBJ2-3; 8 positions agree with TRBD2. The CDR3 contains 15 residues. Per germline, CDR1 MNHNS and CDR2 SASEGT. With 6 bases clipped from V and 2 bases from J, the junction kept 7 bases outside the gene matches. In DNA, the CDR3 is TGTGCCAGCAGGTTACGGGGGGGCCTCACAGATACGCAGTATTTT. Translated: CASRLRGGLTDTQYF.

The table lists this clonotype with a few counts. The chain combines TRBV21-1 with TRBJ2-7; the table assigns TRBD2, which was not confirmed against the DNA. TRBV21-1 is a pseudogene segment. There are 17 residues in the CDR3. The CDR3 DNA sequence: TGTGCCAGCAGCAAAGCGGACGGGACTAGCGGGAGTATTGAGCAGTACTTC. This translates into CASSKADGTSGSIEQYF.

This clonotype has a handful of counts. The V gene is TRBV29-1, the J gene TRBJ2-7, with TRBD1 matching 8 bases. Losses at the gene ends were 7 bases for V and 2 bases for J; bases not matched to a gene: 7. This CDR3 is 13 amino acids long. The germline V gene has CDR1 SQVTM and CDR2 ANQGSEA. CDR3: CSAVTGDTYEQYF. CDR3 bases: TGCAGCGCCGTGACAGGGGACACCTACGAGCAGTACTTC.

This clonotype has more than one count but fewer than ten. This chain joins TRBV5-1 and TRBJ1-1, with D unresolved. Germline assignment: CDR1 SGHRS and CDR2 YFSETQ. The length of the CDR3 is 14 residues. The V gene lost 4 bases and the J gene lost 4 bases, with 14 bases spanning the gap. CDR3 residues: CASSGLGKGTEAFF. CDR3 DNA: TGCGCCAGCAGCGGACTAGGGAAAGGCACTGAAGCTTTCTTT.

The V gene is TRBV20-1, the J gene TRBJ2-7; 7 bases line up with TRBD1. Trimming at V came to 4 bases and at J to 4 bases, leaving 10 bases not matched to a gene. Per the germline V gene, CDR1 is DFQATT and CDR2 is SNEGSKA (reference sequence). The CDR3 is made up of 14 amino acids. CDR3 sequence: CSATPGQDIYEQYF. The DNA for the CDR3 is TGCAGTGCTACCCCCGGACAGGATATTTACGAGCAGTACTTC.

The rearrangement links TRBV11-2 to TRBJ1-1; D unresolved. The CDR3 is 15 amino acids. CDR1 and CDR2 (germline): SGHAT, FQNNGV. Trimming stripped 6 bases from V and 1 base from J, with 15 bases between. CDR3 residues: CASSKYLEGNTEAFF. In DNA, the CDR3 is TGTGCCAGCAGTAAGTATCTCGAGGGGAACACTGAAGCTTTCTTT.

This clonotype was counted between two and nine times. At one end, the junction sequence differs from germline, possibly due to a read error. V and J are TRBV20-1 and TRBJ2-1; TRBD2 matches 10 bases. The CDR3 is 15 amino acids. Germline loops: CDR1 DFQATT, CDR2 SNEGSKA (reference sequence). The CDR3 sequence is CSAPWGLASSNEQFF. The DNA for the CDR3 is TGCAGTGCCCCGTGGGGACTAGCGTCCTCCAATGAGCAGTTCTTC.

The rearrangement joins TRBV12-3 or TRBV12-4 to TRBJ2-7; weak D call: TRBD1 (6 bases). V was clipped by 6 bases and J by 3 bases, with 12 bases between them. The CDR3 sequence is 13 residues long. CDR3 in amino acids: CASSSGQHYEQYF. In nucleotides, the CDR3 is TGTGCCAGCAGCTCCGGACAGCACTACGAGCAGTACTTC.

The chain carries TRBV7-2 and TRBJ2-1; no definite D call. The germline V gene encodes CDR1 SGHTA and CDR2 FQGNSA. The CDR3 is 14 amino acids. V gave up 7 bases and J gave up 6 bases, with 16 bases separating them. CDR3 nucleotides: TGTGCCAGCACCTATAACTCGGGTCCCAATGAGCAGTTCTTC. It encodes CASTYNSGPNEQFF.

This clonotype was detected only a few times. In DNA, the CDR3 is TGTGCCAGCAGTGAACTTGTCGAGCTGCCCCAGCATTTT. As protein: CASSELVELPQHF. The chain uses TRBV6-1 and TRBJ1-5, with no clear D. Trimming removed 2 bases from V and 9 bases from J, with 11 bases in between. The CDR3 is 13 amino acids. CDR1 is MNHNS, CDR2 SASEGT, per germline.

The chain carries TRBV6-1 and TRBJ1-5, with 9 bases aligning to TRBD1. The germline V gene has CDR1 MNHNS and CDR2 SASEGT. Trimming cost V 6 bases and J 3 bases; bases outside gene matches: 6. This CDR3 is built from 15 residues. CDR3 sequence reads: CASSRGDRANQPQHF. The CDR3 DNA follows: TGTGCCAGCAGCCGAGGGGACAGGGCCAATCAGCCCCAGCATTTT.

This chain joins TRBV9 and TRBJ2-7, with 8 bases identical to TRBD2. J gave up 4 bases and V 3 bases, and 9 bases lay outside the gene matches. The CDR3 totals 15 residues. Germline loops: CDR1 SGDLS, CDR2 YYNGEE. The CDR3 here is CASSARIAGPYEQYF. The CDR3 DNA sequence: TGTGCCAGCAGCGCCCGTATAGCGGGGCCGTACGAGCAGTACTTC.

CDR3: CASSPTGGGTGELFF. CDR3 nucleotide sequence: TGTGCCAGCAGCCCGACAGGGGGAGGCACCGGGGAGCTGTTTTTT. This chain links TRBV5-4 with TRBJ2-2, with 9 positions matching TRBD1. This CDR3 is 15 amino acids long. V lost 4 bases and J lost 4; bases outside the gene matches: 5. Germline CDR1 SGHNT, CDR2 YYREEE (reference sequence).

J is TRBJ2-5 and V is TRBV20-1; 7 nucleotides line up with TRBD2. This CDR3 has 12 residues. V was pared by 8 bases and J by 4 bases, with 7 bases of the junction left unmatched. Germline-derived CDR1 and CDR2 are DFQATT and SNEGSKA (reference sequence). The CDR3 reads CSRGGGLETQYF. CDR3 DNA: TGCAGTAGGGGCGGGGGTCTAGAGACCCAGTACTTC.

This clonotype was counted only a few times. J is TRBJ1-2 and V is TRBV20-1, with D possibly TRBD1 on 5 matching bases. Looked up from germline, CDR1 is DFQATT and CDR2 is SNEGSKA (reference sequence). The CDR3 loop spans 16 amino acids. V lost 3 bases, J lost 4 bases, and 21 bases lay in between. The CDR3 DNA is TGCAGTGCTAGGAGGGGTCAGGGAAGATTTGTCTATGGCTACACCTTC. Residues: CSARRGQGRFVYGYTF.

The rearrangement links TRBV20-1 to TRBJ2-1; D gene unclear. Per germline, CDR1 DFQATT and CDR2 SNEGSKA (reference sequence). The CDR3 has 13 amino acids. The V end lost 1 base, the J end lost 6 bases, and 10 bases lay between the germline ends. Written as DNA, the CDR3 is TGCAGTGCTAGAGTTCCGGCTTTCAATGAGCAGTTCTTC. Protein: CSARVPAFNEQFF.

This clonotype was counted many times. This rearrangement joins TRBV12-3 or TRBV12-4 to TRBJ1-1; D is uncertain. V was cut by 6 bases and J by 0 bases, with 8 bases left in between. CDR3 length: 13 amino acids. The CDR3 loop is CASSGNMNTEAFF. CDR3 DNA: TGTGCCAGCAGCGGAAATATGAACACTGAAGCTTTCTTT.

This clonotype was counted a few times. The V call is TRBV29-1, the J call TRBJ1-2; unclear D gene. CDR1 SQVTM and CDR2 ANQGSEA come from the germline V gene. This CDR3 comprises 13 residues. Trimming pared 2 bases from V and 3 bases from J, leaving 10 bases between. The CDR3 DNA follows: TGCAGCGTTGAAAACCGGATGGACTATGGCTACACCTTC. Translated: CSVENRMDYGYTF.

The chain combines TRBV14 with TRBJ1-6; no clear D gene. The CDR3 is made up of 15 amino acids. Trimming removed 3 bases at V and 8 bases at J, with 14 bases between. Germline values: CDR1 SGHDN, CDR2 FVKESK. The CDR3 DNA reads TGTGCCAGCAGCCATCCCGGGGTTAGGGATTCACCCCTCCACTTT. This codes for CASSHPGVRDSPLHF.